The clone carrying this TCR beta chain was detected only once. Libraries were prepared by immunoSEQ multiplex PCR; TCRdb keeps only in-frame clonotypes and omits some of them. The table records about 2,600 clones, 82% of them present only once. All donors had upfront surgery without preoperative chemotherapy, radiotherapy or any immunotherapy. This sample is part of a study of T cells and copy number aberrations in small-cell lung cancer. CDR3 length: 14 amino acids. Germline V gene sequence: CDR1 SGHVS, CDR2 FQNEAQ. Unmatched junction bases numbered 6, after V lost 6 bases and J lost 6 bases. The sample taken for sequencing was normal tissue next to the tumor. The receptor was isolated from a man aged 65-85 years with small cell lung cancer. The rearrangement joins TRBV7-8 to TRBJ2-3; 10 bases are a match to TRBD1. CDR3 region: CASRGQGRADTQYF. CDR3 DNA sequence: TGTGCCAGCAGGGGACAGGGGAGGGCCGATACGCAGTATTTT. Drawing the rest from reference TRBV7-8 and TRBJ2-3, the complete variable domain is GAGVSQSPRYKVAKRGQDVALRCDPISGHVSLFWYQQALGQGPEFLTYFQNEAQLDKSGLPSDRFFAERPEGSVSTLKIQRTQQEDSAVYLCASRGQGRADTQYFGPGTRLTVL.